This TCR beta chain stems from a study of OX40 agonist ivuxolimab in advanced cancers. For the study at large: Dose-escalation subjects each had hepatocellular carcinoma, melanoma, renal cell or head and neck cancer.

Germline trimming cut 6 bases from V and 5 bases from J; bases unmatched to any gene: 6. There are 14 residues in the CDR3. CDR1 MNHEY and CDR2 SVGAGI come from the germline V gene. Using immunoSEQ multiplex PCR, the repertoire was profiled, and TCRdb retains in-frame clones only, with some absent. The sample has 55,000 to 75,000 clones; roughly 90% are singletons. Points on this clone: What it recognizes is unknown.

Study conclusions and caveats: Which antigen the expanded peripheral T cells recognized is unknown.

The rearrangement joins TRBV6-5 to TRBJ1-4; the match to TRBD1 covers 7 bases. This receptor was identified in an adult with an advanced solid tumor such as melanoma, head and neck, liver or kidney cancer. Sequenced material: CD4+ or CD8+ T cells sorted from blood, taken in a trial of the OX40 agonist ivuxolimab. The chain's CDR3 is CASRQGIGNEKLFF. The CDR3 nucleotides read TGTGCCAGCAGACAGGGGATTGGGAATGAAAAACTGTTTTTT.